Shown below are 29 T cell receptor beta chains from a single sample sequenced in a study of radiation and T cells in renal cell carcinoma (dated by TCRdb to the early 2020s). Library creation used the immunoSEQ multiplex PCR assay. TCRdb's version of the immuneACCESS table is confined to in-frame rearrangements and falls short of the full clone set. An unresolved V gene accounts for under half of the shortfall where checked; the remainder is of unknown origin. The sample yields 150,000 to 200,000 clones; 88% were counted once. The top ten clonotypes cover roughly 10% of the sample. Sample time point, as interpreted from the label and publication: blood 4 weeks post-SBRT, at nephrectomy. The sample's treatment or condition label is to be understood as: 15 Gy SBRT to primary tumor, nephrectomy 4 weeks later. The sample was blood, taken from a patient whose treatment included radiotherapy and nephrectomy. These TCRs come from a woman between 50 and 59 years old with renal cell carcinoma.

The chain joins TRBV7-2 to TRBJ2-1; no definite D call. This CDR3 has 12 amino acids. V dropped 5 bases and J dropped 8 bases, with 10 bases sitting between them. Germline V gives CDR1 SGHTA, CDR2 FQGNSA. CDR3 protein: CASSHSGDEQFF. The DNA of the CDR3 is TGTGCCAGCAGCCATTCGGGCGATGAGCAGTTCTTC. The full variable domain, completed using reference TRBV7-2 and TRBJ2-1, is GAGVSQSPSNKVTEKGKDVELRCDPISGHTALYWYRQSLGQGLEFLIYFQGNSAPDKSGLPSDRFSAERTGGSVSTLTIQRTQQEDSAVYLCASSHSGDEQFFGPGTRLTVL.

This chain links TRBV29-1 with TRBJ1-1; D unresolved. The germline CDR1 and CDR2 sequences are SQVTM and ANQGSEA. V was shortened by 7 bases and J by 2 bases, with 20 bases between the two germline ends. CDR3 size: 15 residues. For the CDR3, the DNA is TGCAGCGCGCCTCTCGAGGGCCGCTCCAACACTGAAGCTTTCTTT. As protein: CSAPLEGRSNTEAFF.

CDR3 in amino acids: CASSYSGLAANYEQYF. In nucleotides, the CDR3 is TGTGCCAGCAGTTACTCGGGACTAGCGGCCAACTACGAGCAGTACTTC. The chain combines TRBV6-6 with TRBJ2-7; 11 bases fit TRBD2. Germline CDR1 reads MNHNY; CDR2 reads SVGAGI (reference sequence). The CDR3 is 16 amino acids. V lost 0 bases and J lost 3; bases outside the gene matches: 4.

This chain links TRBV6-5 with TRBJ2-3; D could derive from TRBD1 or TRBD2 (6 bases each). With 4 bases removed from V and 3 bases from J, the gap between germline ends came to 11 bases. This CDR3 is built from 14 residues. Germline-derived CDR1 and CDR2 are MNHEY and SVGAGI. The CDR3 loop is CASSLGGPTDTQYF. Here the CDR3 DNA reads TGTGCCAGCAGTTTGGGGGGCCCGACAGATACGCAGTATTTT.

The chain has TRBV15 and TRBJ1-1; possibly TRBD1 for D (6 bases). V lost 6 bases and J 8 bases, leaving 19 bases between the germline ends. The CDR3 covers 14 residues. CDR1 is LNHNV and CDR2 is YYDKDF in the germline V gene (reference sequence). The CDR3 loop reads CATSRWGPSGEAFF. The CDR3 DNA is TGTGCCACCAGTCGCTGGGGGCCCTCCGGGGAAGCTTTCTTT.

V and J are TRBV7-3 and TRBJ2-7; D gene uncertain. V dropped 5 bases and J dropped 3 bases, with 14 bases sitting between them. The CDR3 totals 14 residues. The germline V gene encodes CDR1 SGHTA and CDR2 FQGTGA. CDR3 sequence (DNA): TGTGCCAGCAGCCCCCAAAGCCAGGACTACGAGCAGTACTTC. Protein: CASSPQSQDYEQYF.

This clone was found a few times. The gene calls are TRBV9 and TRBJ2-1, with TRBD2 identical over 10 bases. The CDR3 spans 16 residues. Germline loops: CDR1 SGDLS, CDR2 YYNGEE. Trimming cost V 4 bases and J 4 bases; bases outside gene matches: 8. Here the CDR3 reads CASSPPQRGGYNEQFF. As DNA, the CDR3 is TGTGCCAGCAGCCCTCCTCAGCGGGGGGGTTACAATGAGCAGTTCTTC.

This chain links TRBV7-9 with TRBJ2-7; D is unresolved. Germline loops: CDR1 SEHNR, CDR2 FQNEAQ (reference sequence). The length of the CDR3 is 14 residues. Deletions cut 1 base from V and 0 bases from J, with 7 bases between. CDR3 sequence reads: CASSLELTSYEQYF. The CDR3, as DNA: TGTGCCAGCAGCTTAGAATTGACCTCCTACGAGCAGTACTTC.

The J gene is TRBJ2-6, the V gene TRBV5-1; D perhaps matches TRBD1 (6 bases). The CDR3 has 18 amino acids. The germline V gene has CDR1 SGHRS and CDR2 YFSETQ. V was trimmed by 4 bases and J by 0 bases, leaving 17 bases between them. The CDR3 reads CASSPQGNRDSGANVLTF. The CDR3 DNA reads TGCGCCAGCAGCCCCCAAGGGAACAGGGACTCTGGGGCCAACGTCCTGACTTTC.

This clone was found a few times. The rearrangement joins TRBV9 to TRBJ1-1; no reliable D call. Trimming cost V 2 bases and J 8 bases, with 10 bases left between them. The CDR3 extends over 12 amino acids. Germline assignment: CDR1 SGDLS and CDR2 YYNGEE. Here the CDR3 reads CASSVGLEEAFF. In DNA form, the CDR3 reads TGTGCCAGCAGCGTGGGCCTCGAGGAAGCTTTCTTT.

The chain uses TRBV4-3 and TRBJ1-6, with 10 positions matching TRBD1. The CDR3 has 16 amino acids. V trimming: 0 bases; J trimming: 9 bases; junction bases outside the gene matches: 5. CDR1 is LGHNA and CDR2 is YSLEER in the germline V gene. The DNA of the CDR3 is TGCGCCAGCAGCCAAGAGGCCAGGACAGGGGGTTCACCCCTCCACTTT. Protein: CASSQEARTGGSPLHF.

The chain has TRBV5-1 and TRBJ1-2; 8 bases fit TRBD1. The CDR3 contains 16 residues. Germline values: CDR1 SGHRS, CDR2 YFSETQ. With V trimmed by 4 bases and J by 8 bases, 16 bases remained unmatched. The CDR3 DNA reads as TGCGCCAGCAGCCCTCCACAACCCGGACAGGGCGAAGGCTACACCTTC. This codes for CASSPPQPGQGEGYTF.

The chain has TRBV29-1 and TRBJ1-5; 12 positions agree with TRBD1. From germline, CDR1 is SQVTM and CDR2 ANQGSEA. The CDR3 extends over 13 amino acids. V was clipped by 4 bases and J by 6 bases; unmatched bases: 1. The CDR3 DNA sequence: TGCAGCGTTGGGGACAGGGGGCGTCAGCCCCAGCATTTT. Its translation: CSVGDRGRQPQHF.

The chain uses TRBV7-9 and TRBJ1-2, with D unresolved. There are 15 residues in the CDR3. V shed 2 bases and J shed 0 bases, with 10 bases lying between them. Germline V gene data show CDR1 as SEHNR and CDR2 as FQNEAQ (reference sequence). CDR3 DNA: TGTGCCAGCAGCTTATGGACGACTTCTAACTATGGCTACACCTTC. It codes for CASSLWTTSNYGYTF. The complete variable domain, with remaining parts taken from reference TRBV7-9 and TRBJ1-2, reads DTGVSQNPRHKITKRGQNVTFRCDPISEHNRLYWYRQTLGQGPEFLTYFQNEAQLEKSRLLSDRFSAERPKGSFSTLEIQRTEQGDSAMYLCASSLWTTSNYGYTFGSGTRLTVV.

V gene TRBV11-2 combines with J gene TRBJ1-3, with D hard to call. The V end lost 0 bases, the J end lost 1 base, and 7 bases lay between the germline ends. CDR1 and CDR2 from the germline V gene are SGHAT and FQNNGV. CDR3 length: 15 amino acids. CDR3 amino acids: CASSLDRQSGNTIYF. The CDR3 region has the DNA TGTGCCAGCAGCTTAGATCGACAATCTGGAAACACCATATATTTT.

The chain carries TRBV6-5 and TRBJ2-3; 7 bases are a match to TRBD1. Unmatched junction bases numbered 8, after V lost 8 bases and J lost 3 bases. The CDR3 consists of 14 residues. Germline CDR1 is MNHEY and CDR2 is SVGAGI. The CDR3 region is CASPGTEGTDTQYF. CDR3 in DNA: TGTGCCAGCCCCGGGACAGAAGGAACAGATACGCAGTATTTT.

This chain links TRBV5-1 with TRBJ2-3, with 14 bases lining up with TRBD2. The CDR3 is 14 amino acids. CDR1 is SGHRS, CDR2 YFSETQ, per germline. The V and J ends lost 7 bases and 5 bases, in that order; junction bases with no gene match: 3. CDR3: CASRTSGGIDTQYF. Here the CDR3 DNA reads TGCGCCAGCCGGACTAGCGGGGGGATAGATACGCAGTATTTT.

The chain has TRBV7-9 and TRBJ2-7; D gene uncertain. The germline gives CDR1 SEHNR, CDR2 FQNEAQ (reference sequence). V was pared by 4 bases and J by 7 bases, with 11 bases between. The CDR3 has 12 amino acids. The CDR3 coding sequence is TGTGCCAGCAGCTATAATACTGGAGAGCAGTACTTC. It is translated as CASSYNTGEQYF.

V gene TRBV7-2 combines with J gene TRBJ2-1; the D is unclear. Germline assignment: CDR1 SGHTA and CDR2 FQGNSA. Trimming shortened V by 0 bases and J by 3 bases, and 3 bases separated the two germline ends. The CDR3 extends over 13 amino acids. The CDR3 loop reads CASSLASYNEQFF. CDR3 nucleotides: TGTGCCAGCAGCTTAGCCAGCTACAATGAGCAGTTCTTC.

This sequence joins TRBV7-9 and TRBJ2-3; a possible D gene is TRBD1 (6 bases). CDR1 SEHNR and CDR2 FQNEAQ come from the germline V gene (reference sequence). V was trimmed by 5 bases and J by 7 bases, leaving 22 bases between them. The CDR3 extends over 16 amino acids. The CDR3 nucleotides read TGTGCCAGCAGCCATACAGGGCCCCCGGGTGTAAATACGCAGTATTTT. Translating gives CASSHTGPPGVNTQYF. Complete variable domain (other parts from reference TRBV7-9 and TRBJ2-3): DTGVSQNPRHKITKRGQNVTFRCDPISEHNRLYWYRQTLGQGPEFLTYFQNEAQLEKSRLLSDRFSAERPKGSFSTLEIQRTEQGDSAMYLCASSHTGPPGVNTQYFGPGTRLTVL.

This clone was seen once. The V and J genes are TRBV5-1 and TRBJ2-7, with 7 bases that match TRBD1. The germline gives CDR1 SGHRS, CDR2 YFSETQ. The CDR3 sequence is 15 residues long. Trimming removed 0 bases from V and 1 base from J; junction bases left unmatched: 4. The CDR3 coding sequence is TGCGCCAGCAGCTTGGATCCAGGGGGATCCTACGAGCAGTACTTC. Amino acid sequence: CASSLDPGGSYEQYF.

As to this clone: A junction boundary mismatches the germline segment, possibly from a read error. J is TRBJ2-5 and V is TRBV7-7, with 8 bases matching TRBD2. Germline V gene lookup returns CDR1 SSHAT and CDR2 FNYEAQ (reference sequence). The CDR3 loop spans 14 amino acids. The CDR3 nucleotides read TGTGCTAGCAGCTTAGCGGGGCAACAAGAGACCCAGTACTTC. Translating it yields CASSLAGQQETQYF.

This clone appeared a few times. The chain employs TRBV6-5 and TRBJ2-7; D tentatively fits TRBD1 or TRBD2 (5 bases each). Germline V gene data show CDR1 as MNHEY and CDR2 as SVGAGI. The CDR3 length is 12 residues. V was clipped by 6 bases and J by 3 bases, with 9 bases between them. CDR3 loop: CASSRDGYEQYF. DNA of the CDR3: TGTGCCAGCAGCCGGGACGGCTACGAGCAGTACTTC.

In this sample, this clone turned up once. This chain joins TRBV18 and TRBJ2-7, with D perhaps given as TRBD1 or TRBD2 (5 bases each). The CDR3 is 14 residues long. V was pared by 3 bases and J by 3 bases, with 12 bases between. Germline CDR1 and CDR2: KGHSH and LQKENI. CDR3 sequence reads: CASSPGTTNYEQYF. Written as DNA, the CDR3 is TGTGCCAGCTCACCTGGGACCACCAACTACGAGCAGTACTTC.

The CDR3 here is CSVERDQETQYF. The CDR3 bases are TGCAGCGTTGAGAGGGACCAAGAGACCCAGTACTTC. This chain connects TRBV29-1 to TRBJ2-5, with D perhaps matching TRBD2 (5 bases). V lost 3 bases and J lost 0, with 5 bases in between. The CDR3 has 12 amino acids. Germline V gives CDR1 SQVTM, CDR2 ANQGSEA.

V is TRBV19 and J is TRBJ1-2; D may be TRBD1 (5 bases). The CDR3 totals 17 residues. The V and J ends lost 5 bases and 2 bases respectively, with 21 bases between them. CDR1 and CDR2 (germline): LNHDA, SQIVND (reference sequence). CDR3 amino acids: CASSSLRGVGDNYGYTF. The CDR3 coding sequence is TGTGCCAGTAGTTCCCTGAGGGGCGTGGGCGACAACTATGGCTACACCTTC.

J is TRBJ1-3 and V is TRBV18; tentative D call: TRBD1 (5 bases). The CDR3 has 15 amino acids. V lost 2 bases and J 0 bases, leaving 8 bases between the germline ends. CDR1 is KGHSH, CDR2 LQKENI, per germline. CDR3 coding DNA: TGTGCCAGCTCACCAAGAGACAGCTCTGGAAACACCATATATTTT. Residues: CASSPRDSSGNTIYF. Using reference TRBV18 and TRBJ1-3 for the parts outside the CDR3, the full variable domain is NAGVMQNPRHLVRRRGQEARLRCSPMKGHSHVYWYRQLPEEGLKFMVYLQKENIIDESGMPKERFSAEFPKEGPSILRIQQVVRGDSAAYFCASSPRDSSGNTIYFGEGSWLTVV.

The chain carries TRBV18 and TRBJ1-1; D gene ambiguous. The germline gives CDR1 KGHSH, CDR2 LQKENI. The germline V and J ends were trimmed by 3 bases and 3 bases, with 14 bases remaining between them. This CDR3 is 15 amino acids long. The CDR3 sequence: CASSPMTGFDTEAFF. CDR3 DNA: TGTGCCAGCTCACCCATGACCGGTTTCGACACTGAAGCTTTCTTT.

This clone was detected a few times. This rearrangement joins TRBV7-9 to TRBJ1-1; D is unresolved. CDR3 length equals 14 residues. Trimming removed 5 bases at V and 1 base at J, with 11 bases between. Looked up from germline, CDR1 is SEHNR and CDR2 is FQNEAQ (reference sequence). Here the CDR3 reads CASSLVPGNTEAFF. The CDR3 bases are TGTGCCAGCAGCCTAGTCCCCGGGAACACTGAAGCTTTCTTT.